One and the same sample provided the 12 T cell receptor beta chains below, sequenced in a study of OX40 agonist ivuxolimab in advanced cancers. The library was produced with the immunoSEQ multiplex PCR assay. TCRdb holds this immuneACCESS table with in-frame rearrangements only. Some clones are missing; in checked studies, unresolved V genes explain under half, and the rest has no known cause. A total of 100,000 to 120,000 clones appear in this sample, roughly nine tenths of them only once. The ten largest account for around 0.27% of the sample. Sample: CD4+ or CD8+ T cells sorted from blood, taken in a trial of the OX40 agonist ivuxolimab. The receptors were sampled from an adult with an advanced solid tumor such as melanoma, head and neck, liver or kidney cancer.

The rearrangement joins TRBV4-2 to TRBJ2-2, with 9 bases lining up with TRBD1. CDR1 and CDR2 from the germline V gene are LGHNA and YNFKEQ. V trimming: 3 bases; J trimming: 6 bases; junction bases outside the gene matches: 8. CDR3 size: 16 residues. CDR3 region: CASSQLLGQGAGELFF. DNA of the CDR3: TGTGCCAGCAGCCAGCTATTGGGACAGGGCGCCGGGGAGCTGTTTTTT.

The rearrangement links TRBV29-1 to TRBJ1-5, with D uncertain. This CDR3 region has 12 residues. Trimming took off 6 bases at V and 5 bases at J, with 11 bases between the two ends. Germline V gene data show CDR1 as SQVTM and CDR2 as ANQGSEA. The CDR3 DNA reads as TGCAGCGTATCTGGGAGCGATCAGCCCCAGCATTTT. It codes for CSVSGSDQPQHF. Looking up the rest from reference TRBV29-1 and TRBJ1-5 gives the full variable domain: SAVISQKPSRDICQRGTSLTIQCQVDSQVTMMFWYRQQPGQSLTLIATANQGSEATYESGFVIDKFPISRPNLTFSTLTVSNMSPEDSSIYLCSVSGSDQPQHFGDGTRLSIL.

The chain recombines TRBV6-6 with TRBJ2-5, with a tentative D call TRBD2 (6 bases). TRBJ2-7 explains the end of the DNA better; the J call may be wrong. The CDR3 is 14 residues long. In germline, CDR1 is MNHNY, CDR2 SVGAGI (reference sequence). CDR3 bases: TGTGCCAGCAACCCCGGAGGGAAAGGTGGCGAGCAGTACTTC. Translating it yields CASNPGGKGGEQYF.

As DNA, the CDR3 is TGTGCCAGCAGTTCCAACAGGGGGGGGAGCACAGATACGCAGTATTTT. Amino acid sequence: CASSSNRGGSTDTQYF. The chain carries TRBV27 and TRBJ2-3; tentative D call: TRBD1 (8 bases). V was clipped by 4 bases and J by 0 bases, with 14 bases between them. The CDR3 extends over 16 amino acids. CDR1 MNHEY and CDR2 SMNVEV come from the germline V gene (reference sequence).

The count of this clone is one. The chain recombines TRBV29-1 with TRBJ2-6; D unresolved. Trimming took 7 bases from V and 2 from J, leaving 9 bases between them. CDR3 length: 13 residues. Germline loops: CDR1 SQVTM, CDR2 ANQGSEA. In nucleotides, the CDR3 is TGCAGCGCCGACCTAACTGGGGCCAACGTCCTGACTTTC. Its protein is CSADLTGANVLTF.

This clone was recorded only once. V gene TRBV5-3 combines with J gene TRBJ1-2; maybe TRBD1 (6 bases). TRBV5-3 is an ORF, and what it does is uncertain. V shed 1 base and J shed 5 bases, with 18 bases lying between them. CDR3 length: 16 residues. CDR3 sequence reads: CARSLKTGPLGYGYTF. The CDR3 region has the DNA TGTGCCAGAAGCTTGAAGACAGGCCCTTTAGGATATGGCTACACCTTC.

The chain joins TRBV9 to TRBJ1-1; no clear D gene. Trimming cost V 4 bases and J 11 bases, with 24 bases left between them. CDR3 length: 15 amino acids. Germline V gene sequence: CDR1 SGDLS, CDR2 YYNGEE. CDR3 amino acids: CASSPHPDPLAGAFF. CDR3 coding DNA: TGTGCCAGCAGCCCCCATCCCGATCCTTTAGCCGGGGCTTTCTTT. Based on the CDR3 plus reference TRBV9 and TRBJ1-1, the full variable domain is DSGVTQTPKHLITATGQRVTLRCSPRSGDLSVYWYQQSLDQGLQFLIQYYNGEERAKGNILERFSAQQFPDLHSELNLSSLELGDSALYFCASSPHPDPLAGAFFGQGTRLTVV.

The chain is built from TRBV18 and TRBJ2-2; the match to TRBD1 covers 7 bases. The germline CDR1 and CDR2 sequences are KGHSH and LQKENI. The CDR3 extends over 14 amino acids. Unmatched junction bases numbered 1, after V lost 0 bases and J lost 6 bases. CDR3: CASSPPQGSGELFF. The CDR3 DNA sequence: TGTGCCAGCTCACCACCACAGGGGTCCGGGGAGCTGTTTTTT.

CDR3 DNA sequence: TGTGCCAGCAGCTTAGTTTTCGGGAGGACCACTGAAGCTTTCTTT. It encodes CASSLVFGRTTEAFF. The V and J genes are TRBV7-2 and TRBJ1-1; the D is unclear. This CDR3 region has 15 residues. The V end lost 1 base, the J end lost 4 bases, and 13 bases lay between the germline ends. The germline CDR1 and CDR2 sequences are SGHTA and FQGNSA.

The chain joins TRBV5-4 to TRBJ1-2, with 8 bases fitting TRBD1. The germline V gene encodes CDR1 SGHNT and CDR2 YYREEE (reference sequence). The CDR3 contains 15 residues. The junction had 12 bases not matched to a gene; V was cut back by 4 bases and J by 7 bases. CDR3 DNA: TGTGCCAGCAGCCAAGGATCCTCCCAGGGGGCTGGCTACACCTTC. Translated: CASSQGSSQGAGYTF.

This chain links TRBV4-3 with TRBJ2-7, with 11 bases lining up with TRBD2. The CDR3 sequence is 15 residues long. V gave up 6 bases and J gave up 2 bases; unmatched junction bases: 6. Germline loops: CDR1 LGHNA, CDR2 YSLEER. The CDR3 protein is CASSKLAGGAYEQYF. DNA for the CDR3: TGCGCCAGCAGTAAGCTAGCGGGGGGAGCCTACGAGCAGTACTTC.

CDR3 sequence reads: CASSENLNTEAFF. The CDR3 bases are TGTGCCAGCAGTGAGAATCTGAACACTGAAGCTTTCTTT. V gene TRBV6-4 combines with J gene TRBJ1-1; D not resolved. CDR1 and CDR2 from the germline V gene are MRHNA and SNTAGT. V was shortened by 3 bases and J by 0 bases, with 5 bases between the two germline ends. The CDR3 covers 13 residues.